The subject of this entry is one T cell receptor beta chain. Antigen specificity is unknown. Repertoires were generated with immunoSEQ multiplex PCR, while TCRdb's copy carries only in-frame clones and drops some. Of approximately 22,000 clones detected, more than 65% appear once; the ten largest clones hold roughly 36%. CDR3 length: 14 amino acids. Germline-derived CDR1 and CDR2 are MNHEY and SVGAGI. V lost 0 bases, J lost 6 bases, and 3 bases stayed unmatched. The sample belongs to a study of OX40 agonist ivuxolimab in advanced cancers. Study at large: An agonistic human IgG2 monoclonal antibody against OX40 (CD134) was given.

Study results and caveats: In the 0.1 to 3.0 mg/kg range, CD4+ and CD8+ blood T cells had expanded clonally by week 6. The work left the antigen specificity of expanded peripheral T cells undetermined.

The gene calls are TRBV6-5 and TRBJ2-7; TRBD1 aligns across 9 bases. The specimen comprised CD4+ or CD8+ T cells sorted from blood, sampled in a trial of the OX40 agonist ivuxolimab. The sequence derives from an adult with an advanced solid tumor such as melanoma, head and neck, liver or kidney cancer. Written as DNA, the CDR3 is TGTGCCAGCAGTTACTCGGACAGGGGTGGCGAGCAGTACTTC. Residues: CASSYSDRGGEQYF.